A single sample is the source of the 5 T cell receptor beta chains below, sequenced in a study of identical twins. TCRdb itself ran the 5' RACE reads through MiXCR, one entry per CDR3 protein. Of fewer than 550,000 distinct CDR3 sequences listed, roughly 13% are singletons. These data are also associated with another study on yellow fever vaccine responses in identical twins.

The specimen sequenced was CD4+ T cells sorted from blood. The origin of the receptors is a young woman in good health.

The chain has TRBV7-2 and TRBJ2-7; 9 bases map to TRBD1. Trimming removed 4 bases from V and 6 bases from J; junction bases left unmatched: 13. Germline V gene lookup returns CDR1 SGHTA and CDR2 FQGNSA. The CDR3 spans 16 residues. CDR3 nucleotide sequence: TGTGCCAGCAGCTCGTCGTCCGGGACAGGGTCCCTCGAGCAGTACTTC. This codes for CASSSSSGTGSLEQYF.

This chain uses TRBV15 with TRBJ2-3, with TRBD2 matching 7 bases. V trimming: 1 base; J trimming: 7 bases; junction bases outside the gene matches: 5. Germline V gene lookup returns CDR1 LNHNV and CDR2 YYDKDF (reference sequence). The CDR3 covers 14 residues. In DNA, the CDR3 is TGTGCCACCAGCAGAGTCCGAGCGGGGAATACGCAGTATTTT. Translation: CATSRVRAGNTQYF.

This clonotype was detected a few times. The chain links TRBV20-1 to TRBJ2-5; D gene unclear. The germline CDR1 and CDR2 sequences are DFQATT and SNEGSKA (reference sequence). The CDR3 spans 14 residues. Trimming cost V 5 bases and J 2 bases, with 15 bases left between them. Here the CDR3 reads CSALQWSTQETQYF. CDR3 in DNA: TGCAGTGCTCTACAGTGGAGTACACAAGAGACCCAGTACTTC.

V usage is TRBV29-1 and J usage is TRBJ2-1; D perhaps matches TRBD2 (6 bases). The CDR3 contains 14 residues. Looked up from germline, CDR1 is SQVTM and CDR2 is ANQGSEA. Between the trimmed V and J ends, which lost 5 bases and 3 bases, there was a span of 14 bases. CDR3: CSVMGGKGYNEQFF. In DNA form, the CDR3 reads TGCAGCGTTATGGGGGGAAAGGGCTACAATGAGCAGTTCTTC.

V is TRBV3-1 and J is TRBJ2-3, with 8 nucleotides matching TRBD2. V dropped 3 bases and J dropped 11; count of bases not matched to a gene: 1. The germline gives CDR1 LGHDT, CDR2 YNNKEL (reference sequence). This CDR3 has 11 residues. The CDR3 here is CASSQAGGQYF. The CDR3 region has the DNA TGTGCCAGCAGCCAGGCGGGGGGGCAGTATTTT.